The clone carrying this T cell receptor beta chain was seen ten or more times. The CDR3 loop spans 14 amino acids. With 6 bases clipped from V and 2 bases from J, the junction kept 4 bases outside the gene matches. CDR1 is MDHEN and CDR2 is SYDVKM in the germline V gene. TCR alpha and beta CDR3 regions were amplified from RNA using iRepertoire nested multiplex PCR. TCRdb re-analysed the multiplex PCR reads in MiXCR, keeping a single row per CDR3 protein. Among 44,000 or so distinct CDR3 sequences listed, more than 20% were seen once. The data were obtained in a study of glioma-infiltrating T cells. This sequence was found in a human donor with low-grade glioma or glioblastoma, undergoing nonglioma brain surgery, or in good health (not recorded which). The sample consisted of glioma tissue, nonneoplastic brain tissue, or PBMCs (not recorded which). The V and J genes are TRBV28 and TRBJ1-3, with 7 bases identical to TRBD1. Here the CDR3 DNA reads TGTGCCAGCAGCCTGACAGGGACTGGAAACACCATATATTTT. Translated: CASSLTGTGNTIYF.